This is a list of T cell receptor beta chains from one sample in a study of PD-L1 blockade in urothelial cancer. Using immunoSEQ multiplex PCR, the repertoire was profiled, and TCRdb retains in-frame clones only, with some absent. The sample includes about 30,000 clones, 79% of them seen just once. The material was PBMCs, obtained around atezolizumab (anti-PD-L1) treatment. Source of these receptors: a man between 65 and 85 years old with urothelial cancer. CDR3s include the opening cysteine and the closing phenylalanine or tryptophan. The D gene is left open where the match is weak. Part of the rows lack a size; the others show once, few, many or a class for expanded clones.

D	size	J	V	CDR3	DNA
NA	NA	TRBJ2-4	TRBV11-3	CASSAQGTLAKNIQYF	TGTGCCAGCAGCGCCCAGGGGACCCTAGCCAAAAACATTCAGTACTTC
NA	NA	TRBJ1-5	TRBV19	CASTVGGGTNQPQHF	TGTGCCAGTACCGTGGGTGGGGGCACTAATCAGCCCCAGCATTTT
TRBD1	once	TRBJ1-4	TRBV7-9	CASRDRGNEKLFF	TGTGCCAGCAGGGACAGGGGTAATGAAAAACTGTTTTTT
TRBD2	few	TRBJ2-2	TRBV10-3	CAIRKGLAAVRGNTGELFF	TGTGCCATCCGAAAAGGACTAGCGGCGGTGAGGGGAAACACCGGGGAGCTGTTTTTT
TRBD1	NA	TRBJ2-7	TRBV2	CASSKGTGGAYEQYF	TGTGCCAGCAGTAAAGGGACAGGGGGCGCCTACGAGCAGTACTTC
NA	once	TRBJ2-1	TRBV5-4	CASSNRQAYNEQFF	TGTGCCAGCAGCAATAGACAGGCATACAATGAGCAGTTCTTC
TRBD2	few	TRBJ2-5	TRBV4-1	CASSHLAGTQETQYF	TGCGCCAGCAGCCACCTAGCGGGGACCCAAGAGACCCAGTACTTC
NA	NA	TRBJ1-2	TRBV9	CASSVGVTYNYGYTF	TGTGCCAGCAGCGTAGGAGTTACTTATAACTATGGCTACACCTTC
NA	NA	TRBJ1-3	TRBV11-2	CASSFIDSNSGNTIYF	TGTGCCAGCAGCTTCATCGACAGCAACTCTGGAAACACCATATATTTT
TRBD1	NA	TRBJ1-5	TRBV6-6	CASSTRDRRIQPQHF	TGTGCCAGCTCTACCCGGGACAGGAGGATTCAGCCCCAGCATTTT
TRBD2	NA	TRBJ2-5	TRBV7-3	CASSATSGRASGQETQYF	TGTGCCAGCAGCGCAACTAGCGGGAGGGCCTCGGGGCAAGAGACCCAGTACTTC
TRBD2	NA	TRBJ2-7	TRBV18	CASSPTSGSTYEQYF	TGTGCCAGCTCACCAACTAGCGGGAGTACCTACGAGCAGTACTTC
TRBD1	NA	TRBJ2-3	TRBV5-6	CASSLKRGTGGTDTQYF	TGTGCCAGCAGCCTCAAAAGGGGGACAGGAGGCACAGATACGCAGTATTTT
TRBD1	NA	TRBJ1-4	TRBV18	CASSPDDRGREKLFF	TGTGCCAGCTCACCAGATGACAGGGGACGAGAAAAACTGTTTTTT
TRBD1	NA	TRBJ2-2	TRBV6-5	CASSFTGGRRTGELFF	TGTGCCAGCAGTTTTACAGGGGGGAGGCGCACCGGGGAGCTGTTTTTT
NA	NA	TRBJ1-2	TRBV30	CAWSVGGPGDGGYTF	TGTGCCTGGAGTGTAGGGGGTCCCGGGGATGGTGGCTACACCTTC
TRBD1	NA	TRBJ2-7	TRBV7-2	CASSPGTGIDYEQYF	TGTGCCAGCAGCCCCGGGACAGGGATCGACTACGAGCAGTACTTC
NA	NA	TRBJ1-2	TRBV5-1	CASSNGQFNYGYTF	TGCGCCAGCAGCAACGGACAGTTTAACTATGGCTACACCTTC
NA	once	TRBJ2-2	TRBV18	CASSLWGQNTGELFF	TGTGCCAGCTCACTGTGGGGACAGAACACCGGGGAGCTGTTTTTT
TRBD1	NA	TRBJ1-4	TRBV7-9	CASSFTGNGQANEKLFF	TGTGCCAGCAGCTTCACGGGCAACGGACAGGCTAATGAAAAACTGTTTTTT
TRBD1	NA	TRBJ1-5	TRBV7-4	CASSLVPGGGQPQHF	TGTGCCAGCAGCTTAGTCCCAGGGGGAGGTCAGCCCCAGCATTTT
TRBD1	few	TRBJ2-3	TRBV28	CASRSGGGTGADTQYF	TGTGCCAGCAGATCAGGGGGCGGAACAGGGGCAGATACGCAGTATTTT
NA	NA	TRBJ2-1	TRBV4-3	CASSQDTGLGSDEQFF	TGCGCCAGCAGCCAAGATACAGGATTGGGGTCGGATGAGCAGTTCTTC
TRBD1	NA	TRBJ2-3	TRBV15	CATSSPGQVWRRDTQYF	TGTGCCACCAGCAGCCCGGGACAGGTCTGGAGGAGGGATACGCAGTATTTT
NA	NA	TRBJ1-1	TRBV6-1	CASSQIRGNTEAFF	TGTGCCAGCAGTCAAATCAGGGGGAACACTGAAGCTTTCTTT
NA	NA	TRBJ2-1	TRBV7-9	CASSLVRTYNEQFF	TGTGCCAGCAGCTTAGTTCGCACTTACAATGAGCAGTTCTTC
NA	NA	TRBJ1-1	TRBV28	CASSADGSTEAFF	TGTGCCAGCAGTGCGGACGGGAGCACTGAAGCTTTCTTT
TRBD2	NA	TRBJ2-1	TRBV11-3	CASSPPVTSVDQFF	TGTGCCAGCAGCCCCCCAGTGACTAGCGTAGACCAGTTCTTC
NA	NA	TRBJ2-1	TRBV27	CASSLFQGGDEQFF	TGTGCCAGCAGTTTATTTCAGGGTGGCGATGAGCAGTTCTTC
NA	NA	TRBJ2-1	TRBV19	CASSTPAGEQFF	TGTGCCAGTAGTACCCCGGCGGGGGAGCAGTTCTTC
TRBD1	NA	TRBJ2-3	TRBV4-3	CASSQKRGTGGKADTQYF	TGCGCCAGCAGCCAAAAACGCGGGACAGGGGGTAAGGCAGATACGCAGTATTTT
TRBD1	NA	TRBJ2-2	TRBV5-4	CASSITGGTGELFF	TGTGCCAGCAGCATCACAGGGGGTACCGGGGAGCTGTTTTTT
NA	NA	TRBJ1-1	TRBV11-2	CASSLQGRGNTEAFF	TGTGCCAGCAGCTTACAGGGGAGGGGGAACACTGAAGCTTTCTTT
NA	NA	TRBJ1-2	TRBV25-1	CASSGTVNYGYTF	TGTGCCAGCAGTGGGACAGTTAACTATGGCTACACCTTC
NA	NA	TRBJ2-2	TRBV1	CTSSHLIGLLTANTGELFF	TGCACCAGCAGCCACCTCATTGGACTGTTAACCGCGAACACCGGGGAGCTGTTTTTT
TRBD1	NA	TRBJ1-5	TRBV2	CASTDRGNQPQHF	TGTGCCAGCACGGACAGGGGCAATCAGCCCCAGCATTTT
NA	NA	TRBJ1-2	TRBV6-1	CASSDPYGGSDGYTF	TGTGCCAGCAGTGACCCCTATGGGGGCTCGGATGGCTACACCTTC
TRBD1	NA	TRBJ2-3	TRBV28	CASSPSQGIIGDTQYF	TGTGCCAGCAGTCCCTCACAGGGGATTATAGGAGATACGCAGTATTTT
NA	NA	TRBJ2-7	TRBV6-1	CASSEVSRGIPYEQYF	TGTGCCAGCAGTGAAGTATCGAGGGGGATCCCCTACGAGCAGTACTTC
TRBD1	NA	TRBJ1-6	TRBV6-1	CASSTRDRTNSPLHF	TGTGCCAGCAGTACCCGGGACAGGACTAATTCACCCCTCCACTTT
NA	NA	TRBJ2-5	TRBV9	CASSLGRYQETQYF	TGTGCCAGCAGCTTGGGGAGGTACCAAGAGACCCAGTACTTC
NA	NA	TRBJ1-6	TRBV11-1	CASSLAAGGYNSPLHF	TGTGCCAGCAGCTTAGCCGCCGGGGGGTATAATTCACCCCTCCACTTT
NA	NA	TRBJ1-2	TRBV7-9	CASSLTEVFLSPNGYTF	TGTGCCAGCAGCTTAACAGAAGTCTTTCTATCTCCAAATGGCTACACCTTC
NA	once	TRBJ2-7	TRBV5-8	CASSLFSGLEQYF	TGTGCCAGCAGCCTTTTCAGCGGGCTCGAGCAGTACTTC
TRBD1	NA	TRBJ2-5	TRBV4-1	CASSPRTGVQETQYF	TGCGCCAGCAGCCCTCGGACAGGTGTTCAAGAGACCCAGTACTTC
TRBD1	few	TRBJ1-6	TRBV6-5	CASSYGTGGRRGALHF	TGTGCCAGCAGTTACGGGACAGGGGGCCGGAGAGGAGCCCTCCACTTT
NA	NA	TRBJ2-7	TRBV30	CAWKGGSGSEYEQYF	TGTGCCTGGAAAGGGGGATCAGGTAGTGAATACGAGCAGTACTTC
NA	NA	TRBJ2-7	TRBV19	CASSISRGSYEQYF	TGTGCCAGTAGTATCTCTAGGGGCTCCTACGAGCAGTACTTC
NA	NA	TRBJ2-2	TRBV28	CASSSSRDISPELFF	TGTGCCAGCAGTTCGTCCCGGGACATCTCCCCGGAGCTGTTTTTT